The rows below give T cell receptor beta chains drawn from one sample of a study of Ad26.COV2.S vaccination and SARS-CoV-2 variants. This table comes from immunoSEQ multiplex PCR, and its TCRdb copy is limited to in-frame clones, with some not included. The sample records about 430,000 clones, approximately 90% being singletons. Here the sequenced sample was peripheral blood, taken in a trial of Ad26.COV2.S vaccine versus placebo. The origin of the receptors is a person between 18 and 60 years old who received the Ad26.COV2.S COVID-19 vaccine or a placebo. Each CDR3 is given with its conserved first and last residue. The D gene is left open where the match is weak.

j_gene | d_gene | v_gene | CDR3aa
TRBJ1-2 | TRBD1 | TRBV7-2 | CASNYRTGGNYGYTF
TRBJ2-5 | TRBD2 | TRBV28 | CASSLGLAGGRRETQYF
TRBJ1-2 | TRBD1 | TRBV11-2 | CASSLVALGRGPDGYTF
TRBJ1-1 | . | TRBV4-3 | CASSHGHMNTEAFF
TRBJ2-1 | . | TRBV7-2 | CASSLRLANEQFF
TRBJ2-5 | . | TRBV27 | CASSLGVRGWETQYF
TRBJ1-1 | . | TRBV5-8 | CASSLAGGAGTEAFF
TRBJ1-6 | . | TRBV7-2 | CASSLALGAVSPLHF
TRBJ2-7 | TRBD1 | TRBV4-3 | CASSRTDRNYEQYF
TRBJ2-1 | . | TRBV7-9 | CASSLSGNEQFF
TRBJ2-2 | . | TRBV24-1 | CATSDASMNTGELFF
TRBJ2-7 | TRBD2 | TRBV30 | CAWTSGNYEQYF
TRBJ2-3 | . | TRBV20-1 | CSASSDNTDTQYF
TRBJ2-7 | TRBD1 | TRBV5-1 | CASSLRTGKDGYEQYF
TRBJ2-5 | . | TRBV7-9 | CASSSTGPQETQYF
TRBJ2-7 | TRBD2 | TRBV11-2 | CASSRLAGGLPYEQYF
TRBJ2-7 | . | TRBV30 | CAWTDGPFHEQYF
TRBJ1-5 | . | TRBV27 | CASSLRGLSNQPQHF
TRBJ2-7 | . | TRBV5-4 | CASHGEDLPYEQYF
TRBJ2-1 | . | TRBV6-8 | CASRRASSSYNEQFF
TRBJ1-5 | . | TRBV19 | CASQLGGTNQPQHF
TRBJ1-1 | . | TRBV6-6 | CASSYLDVNTEAFF
TRBJ2-3 | TRBD2 | TRBV30 | CAWSANPTSSPRPTQYF
TRBJ2-7 | TRBD1 | TRBV15 | CATSRDGTGAYEQYF
TRBJ2-7 | . | TRBV19 | CASSREGKNYEQYF
TRBJ2-1 | . | TRBV11-3 | CASSLGSGVYNEQFF
TRBJ1-6 | . | TRBV6-2/TRBV6-3 | CASSYSKLASLYNSPLHF
TRBJ1-1 | TRBD1 | TRBV19 | CASINRDRGRGAEAFF
TRBJ1-6 | . | TRBV6-5 | CASFFVLVANSPLHF
TRBJ2-3 | . | TRBV3-1/TRBV3-2 | CASSQGWASTDTQYF
TRBJ1-6 | . | TRBV3-1/TRBV3-2 | CASSQDAGPGNSPLHF
TRBJ1-1 | . | TRBV7-9 | CASSFVLENEAFF
TRBJ2-3 | . | TRBV5-6 | CASSLAQFGDTQYF
TRBJ2-2 | . | TRBV5-4 | CASSLGTAGLTNTGELFF
TRBJ2-1 | . | TRBV7-2 | CASSLGFLLSYNEQFF